This entry features one TCR beta chain sequence. Its antigen has not been determined. No much larger clonotype is one base removed from it; base qualities were not supplied. This sample is part of a study of T cell responses to AZD1222 COVID-19 vaccine (dated by TCRdb to the early 2020s). About the investigation overall: AZD1222 recipients with second doses at about 4 weeks or about 12 weeks were pooled, because spike-specific TCR depth and breadth did not differ between schedules. TCR sequencing covered more than 230 trial participants: 200 to 210 given two doses of AZD1222 and approximately 25 given two doses of MenACWY control vaccine. Trial participants were enrolled by age into 18-55, 56-69 and 70-plus year subgroups, with around 150, 28 and 57 TCR-sequenced participants respectively. Paper-wide results and their limitations: Conclusions about previously exposed vaccinees were limited because only 6 or 7 AZD1222 recipients were SARS-CoV-2 seropositive at baseline. Because no day 14 peak-response samples were available, the repertoires could be characterized only after the peak T cell response. The whole spike protein was spanned by vaccine-associated CD4 TCRs, and dominant responses were seen in regions 160-218 and 743-854. The 56-69-year group was small, and its depth increase did not reach significance, likely because of low power. Spike-specific TCR breadth and depth rose significantly after two AZD1222 doses compared with day 0 and with MenACWY recipients. Reportedly, almost half of the unique spike-specific TCRs recognized epitopes lying outside the regions that are mutated in the B.1.351 and B.1.1.7 variants. Most participants were white British and females outnumbered males, and the authors suggested that clonal diversity may have been underestimated.

The CDR3 spans 13 residues, from the cysteine through the phenylalanine. Of the read, only the CDR3 DNA is kept; its 39 bases are in frame from base 1. Trimming at the junction amounts to 2 bases on V and 3 bases on J, and the germline ends lie 6 bases apart. CDR1 and CDR2, looked up from the germline V gene (reference sequence), are SGHNT and YYREEE. The CDR3 regions of human TCRbeta chains were analyzed by immunosequencing. In the authors' own workflow: Repertoire TCRs were checked for matches against a reference library of SARS-CoV-2-specific TCRs that had been generated using the MIRA antigen-specificity platform. Breadth meant the fraction of unique TCRs that were SARS-CoV-2-associated, whereas depth meant the fraction of total T cells that were SARS-CoV-2-associated. Using the MIRA data, each spike-specific TCR was mapped to the spike region that the TCR reacts to and placed in a CD4 or CD8 class. Log10-transformed breadth and depth values were compared by one-way ANOVA with Sidak's multiple comparisons tests. The source is immuneACCESS, and TCRdb retained only in-frame sequences with V and J called. Part of the clones is not carried over; for the studies checked, unresolved V genes explain less than half of this, and the remainder is unexplained. That table furnishes V, J and clone size, whereas the DNA furnished D and trimming. This sample gives about 96,000 clones in total; about 90% of them show up just once. The top ten constitute roughly 26% of the sample.

The intended sense of this specimen's time point label: baseline before first vaccination. Vaccinee samples came from UK trials COV001 and COV002, including a single-blind randomized controlled phase 2/3 trial of AZD1222 (ChAdOx1 nCoV-19) in healthy adults. For TCRbeta chain sequencing, PBMC samples were collected from trial participants at day 0 and at day 28 after the second dose. The sequences come from peripheral blood, collected on day 0 of AZD1222 vaccination. This TCR was recovered from an adult in good health. The rearrangement combines TRBV5-4 with TRBJ1-3; matching of 5 bases hints at TRBD1 as the D gene. The CDR3 region: CASSFRGGNTIYF. In nucleotide form, the sequence is TGTGCCAGCAGCTTTAGGGGTGGAAACACCATATATTTT.